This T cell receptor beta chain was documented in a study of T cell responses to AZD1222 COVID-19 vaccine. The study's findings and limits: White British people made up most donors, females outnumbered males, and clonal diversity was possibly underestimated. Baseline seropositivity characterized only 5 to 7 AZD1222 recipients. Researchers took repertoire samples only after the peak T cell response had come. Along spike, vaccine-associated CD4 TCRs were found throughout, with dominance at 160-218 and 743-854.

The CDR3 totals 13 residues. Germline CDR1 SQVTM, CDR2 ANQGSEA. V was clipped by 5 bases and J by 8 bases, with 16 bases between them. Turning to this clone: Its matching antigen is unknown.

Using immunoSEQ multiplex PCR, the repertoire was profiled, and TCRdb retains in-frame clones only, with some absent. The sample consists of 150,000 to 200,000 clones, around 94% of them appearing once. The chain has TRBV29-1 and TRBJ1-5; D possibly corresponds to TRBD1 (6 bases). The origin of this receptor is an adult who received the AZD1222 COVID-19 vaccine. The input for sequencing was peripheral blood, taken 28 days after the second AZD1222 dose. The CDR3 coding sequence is TGCAGCGTTTCAACAGGGCCTTCAGAGCCCCAGCATTTT. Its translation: CSVSTGPSEPQHF.